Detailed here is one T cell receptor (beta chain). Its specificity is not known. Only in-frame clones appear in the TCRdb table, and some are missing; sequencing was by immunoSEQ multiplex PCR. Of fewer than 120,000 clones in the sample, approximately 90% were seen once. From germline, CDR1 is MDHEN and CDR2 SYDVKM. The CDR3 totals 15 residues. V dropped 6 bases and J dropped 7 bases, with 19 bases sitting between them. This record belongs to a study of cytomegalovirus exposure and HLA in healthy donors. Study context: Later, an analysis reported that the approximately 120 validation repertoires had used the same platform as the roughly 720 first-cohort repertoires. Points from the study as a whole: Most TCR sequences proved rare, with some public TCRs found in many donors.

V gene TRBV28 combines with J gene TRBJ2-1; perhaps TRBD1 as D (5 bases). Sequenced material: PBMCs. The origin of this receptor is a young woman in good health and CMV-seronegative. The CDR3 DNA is TGTGCCAGCAGCTCAGACAGAACCCTCTGGAATGAGCAGTTCTTC. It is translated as CASSSDRTLWNEQFF.